This T cell receptor (beta chain) was recorded in a study of graft-versus-host responses after intestinal transplantation. Sequenced by immunoSEQ multiplex PCR; TCRdb stores in-frame clones only, minus some. The sample records around 14,000 clones, about 34% being singletons. Regarding the study as a whole: GvH clones turned up in recipient marrow; some had shown up first in ileum or blood.

The plating included 200,000 irradiated, violet-dye-labeled stimulator cells together with 200,000 CFSE-labeled responder cells. Sorting of proliferating CFSE-low CD3+CD4+ and CD3+CD8+ responders took place after the reaction. The germline gives CDR1 SEHNR, CDR2 FQNEAQ (reference sequence). CDR3 length: 15 amino acids. V gave up 5 bases and J gave up 2 bases; unmatched junction bases: 5. The sequences come from alloreactive CD8+ T cells from a mixed lymphocyte reaction culture, collected before intestinal transplant. The sample's subset: CFSE-low proliferating T cells sorted from roughly six-day pre-transplant mixed lymphocyte reaction (GvH or HvG direction). The rearrangement uses TRBV7-9 and TRBJ1-3; 8 bases align to TRBD1. The clonotype comes from a human patient who received an intestinal transplant. The CDR3 here is CASSLAGGTGNTIYF. The DNA of the CDR3 is TGTGCCAGCAGCCTCGCAGGGGGCACTGGAAACACCATATATTTT.